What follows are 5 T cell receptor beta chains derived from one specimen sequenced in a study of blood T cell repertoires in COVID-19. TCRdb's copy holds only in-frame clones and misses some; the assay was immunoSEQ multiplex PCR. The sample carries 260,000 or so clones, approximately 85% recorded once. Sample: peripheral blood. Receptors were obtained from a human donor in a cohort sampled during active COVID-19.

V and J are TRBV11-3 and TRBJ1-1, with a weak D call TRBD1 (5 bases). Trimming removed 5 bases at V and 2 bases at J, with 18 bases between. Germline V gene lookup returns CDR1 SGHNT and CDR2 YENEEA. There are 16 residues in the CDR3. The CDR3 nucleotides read TGTGCCAGCAGCCCCGGAGGGGCAGGGTCCAACACTGAAGCTTTCTTT. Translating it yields CASSPGGAGSNTEAFF. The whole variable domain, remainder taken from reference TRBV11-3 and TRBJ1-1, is EAGVVQSPRYKIIEKKQPVAFWCNPISGHNTLYWYLQNLGQGPELLIRYENEEAVDDSQLPKDRFSAERLKGVDSTLKIQPAELGDSAVYLCASSPGGAGSNTEAFFGQGTRLTVV.

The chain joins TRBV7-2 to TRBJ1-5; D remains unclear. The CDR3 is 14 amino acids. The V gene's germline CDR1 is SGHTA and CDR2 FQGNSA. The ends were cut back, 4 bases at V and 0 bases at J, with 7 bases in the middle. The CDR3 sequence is CASSYTPSNQPQHF. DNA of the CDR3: TGTGCCAGCAGCTATACACCTAGCAATCAGCCCCAGCATTTT. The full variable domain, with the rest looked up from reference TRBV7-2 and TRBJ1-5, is GAGVSQSPSNKVTEKGKDVELRCDPISGHTALYWYRQSLGQGLEFLIYFQGNSAPDKSGLPSDRFSAERTGGSVSTLTIQRTQQEDSAVYLCASSYTPSNQPQHFGDGTRLSIL.

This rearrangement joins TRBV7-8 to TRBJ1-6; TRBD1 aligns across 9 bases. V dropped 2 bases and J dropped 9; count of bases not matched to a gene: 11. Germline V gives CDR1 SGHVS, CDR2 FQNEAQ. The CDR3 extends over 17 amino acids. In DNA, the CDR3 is TGTGCCAGCAGCTTATCGACAGGGGGTTGGAGTGGTTCACCCCTCCACTTT. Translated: CASSLSTGGWSGSPLHF.

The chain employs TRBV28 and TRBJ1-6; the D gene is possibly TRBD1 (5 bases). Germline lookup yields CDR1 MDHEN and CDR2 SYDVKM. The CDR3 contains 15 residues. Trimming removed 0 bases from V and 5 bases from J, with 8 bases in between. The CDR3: CASSLWTVDNSPLHF. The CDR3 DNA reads TGTGCCAGCAGTTTATGGACAGTCGATAATTCACCCCTCCACTTT.

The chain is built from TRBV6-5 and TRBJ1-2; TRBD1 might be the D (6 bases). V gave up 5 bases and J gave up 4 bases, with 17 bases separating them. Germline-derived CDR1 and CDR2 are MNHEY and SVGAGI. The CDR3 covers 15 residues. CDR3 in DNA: TGTGCCAGCAGTCCCCGACAAAGACAGGCCTATGGCTACACCTTC. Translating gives CASSPRQRQAYGYTF.